The 29 T cell receptor beta chains presented below share a single source sample, sequenced in a study of vaccination effects on CD4 cells after COVID-19. Their antigens remain unidentified. Data came from immunoSEQ multiplex PCR; TCRdb stores just in-frame clones and leaves some out. The sample carries over 25,000 clones, 74% recorded once. Sequencing followed a ViraFEST assay step that expanded antigen-specific CD4+ T cells with viral peptide pools. Culturing for roughly 10 days preceded CD4+ T cell isolation. Two-dose vaccination with either BNT162b2 or mRNA-1273 was given to the participants. The source was CD4+ T cells from PBMCs cultured with HCoV-229E spike peptides, collected after COVID-19 vaccination. The source is a human donor who received a COVID-19 vaccine.

CDR3 nucleotide sequence: TGCGCCAGCAGCTTGTCCATCTTCGTTGTCGCAGACAAAAATTCACCCCTCCACTTT. It is translated as CASSLSIFVVADKNSPLHF. The V and J genes are TRBV5-1 and TRBJ1-6; D unclear. This CDR3 comprises 19 residues. Germline V lookup: CDR1 SGHRS, CDR2 YFSETQ. Deletions cut 1 base from V and 7 bases from J, with 24 bases between.

The chain recombines TRBV6-1 with TRBJ2-3, with 9 bases identical to TRBD2. Germline-derived CDR1 and CDR2 are MNHNS and SASEGT. The CDR3 is made up of 16 amino acids. V dropped 1 base and J dropped 4; count of bases not matched to a gene: 6. Here the CDR3 reads CASSEVSGSFADTQYF. The CDR3 nucleotides read TGTGCCAGCAGTGAAGTTAGCGGGAGTTTCGCAGATACGCAGTATTTT.

J is TRBJ2-1 and V is TRBV10-2; 9 bases map to TRBD2. The CDR3 is 16 amino acids. Germline assignment: CDR1 WSHSY and CDR2 SAAADI. V gave up 0 bases and J gave up 6 bases; unmatched junction bases: 6. The CDR3 here is CASSESRLAGTNEQFF. DNA for the CDR3: TGCGCCAGCAGTGAGTCGAGGCTAGCGGGGACCAATGAGCAGTTCTTC.

The chain uses TRBV6-6 and TRBJ1-1, with unresolved D. This CDR3 has 12 residues. The germline gives CDR1 MNHNY, CDR2 SVGAGI (reference sequence). Trimming stripped 5 bases from V and 2 bases from J, with 6 bases between. Here the CDR3 reads CASSALNTEAFF. DNA for the CDR3: TGTGCCAGCAGTGCACTCAACACTGAAGCTTTCTTT.

This clone was seen once. The chain joins TRBV2 to TRBJ2-6; D is unclear. The CDR3 has 12 residues. The germline gives CDR1 SNHLY, CDR2 FYNNEI. Trimming stripped 4 bases from V and 4 bases from J, with 2 bases between. The CDR3 DNA is TGTGCCAGCAGTGCCGGGGCCAACGTCCTGACTTTC. It translates to CASSAGANVLTF.

This chain joins TRBV18 and TRBJ2-3, with D perhaps TRBD2 (6 bases). Looked up from germline, CDR1 is KGHSH and CDR2 is LQKENI. The V gene lost 0 bases and the J gene lost 3 bases, with 7 bases spanning the gap. The CDR3 contains 14 residues. CDR3 in DNA: TGTGCCAGCTCACCACCCGGGACTACAGATACGCAGTATTTT. This encodes CASSPPGTTDTQYF.

This clone showed up just once. This sequence may be a read error, since a much larger clone differs from it by one base. This chain links TRBV4-1 with TRBJ1-6, with 7 bases matching TRBD1. CDR3 size: 15 residues. The germline V gene has CDR1 MGHRA and CDR2 YSYEKL. The CDR3 is CASSPEGQFNSLLHF. The CDR3 region has the DNA TGCGCCAGCAGCCCAGAGGGACAGTTCAATTCACTCCTCCACTTT.

The chain uses TRBV5-1 and TRBJ2-1, with D possibly TRBD2 on 5 matching bases. Trimming shortened V by 0 bases and J by 9 bases, and 13 bases separated the two germline ends. The CDR3 runs 14 residues. Germline V gene sequence: CDR1 SGHRS, CDR2 YFSETQ. This chain's CDR3 is CASSLVDGEREQFF. The CDR3 DNA sequence: TGCGCCAGCAGCTTGGTCGATGGGGAGCGTGAGCAGTTCTTC.

This clone was picked up a small number of times. This chain connects TRBV18 to TRBJ1-2; the D is unclear. V was shortened by 6 bases and J by 4 bases, with 12 bases between the two germline ends. CDR1 KGHSH and CDR2 LQKENI come from the germline V gene. This CDR3 is 13 amino acids long. The CDR3 sequence: CASSLDSIYGYTF. The CDR3 DNA sequence: TGTGCCAGCTCGCTGGACTCCATCTATGGCTACACCTTC. The variable domain in full, completed from reference TRBV18 and TRBJ1-2, reads NAGVMQNPRHLVRRRGQEARLRCSPMKGHSHVYWYRQLPEEGLKFMVYLQKENIIDESGMPKERFSAEFPKEGPSILRIQQVVRGDSAAYFCASSLDSIYGYTFGSGTRLTVV.

The chain has TRBV29-1 and TRBJ2-7; TRBD2 agrees at 12 bases. Germline assignment: CDR1 SQVTM and CDR2 ANQGSEA. This CDR3 comprises 13 residues. V dropped 5 bases and J dropped 2; count of bases not matched to a gene: 1. The CDR3 coding sequence is TGCAGCGTTTGGACTAGCGGGGCCTACGAGCAGTACTTC. Translating gives CSVWTSGAYEQYF.

The V call is TRBV29-1, the J call TRBJ2-3, with a tentative D call TRBD2 (5 bases). Trimming removed 7 bases at V and 1 base at J, with 6 bases between. The CDR3 has 11 residues. CDR1 SQVTM and CDR2 ANQGSEA come from the germline V gene. The CDR3 region is CSERRTDTQYF. Here the CDR3 DNA reads TGCAGCGAGCGGCGCACAGATACGCAGTATTTT.

The genes are TRBV6-1 and TRBJ1-4; possibly TRBD1 for D (5 bases). Trimming shortened V by 0 bases and J by 4 bases, and 9 bases separated the two germline ends. Germline loops: CDR1 MNHNS, CDR2 SASEGT. The CDR3 covers 15 residues. The CDR3 DNA reads as TGTGCCAGCAGTGAAGCGCGACAGATTAATGAAAAACTGTTTTTT. Its protein is CASSEARQINEKLFF.

This clone has only one observation. The rearrangement joins TRBV11-2 to TRBJ2-2, with D perhaps assigned TRBD1 or TRBD2 (5 bases each). The germline V gene has CDR1 SGHAT and CDR2 FQNNGV. The CDR3 sequence is 15 residues long. Trimming left V 5 bases short and J 5 bases short, with 15 bases between. In nucleotides, the CDR3 is TGTGCCAGCAGCCGAGAGAGGGGTGGTACCGGGGAGCTGTTTTTT. Translation gives CASSRERGGTGELFF.

The chain joins TRBV11-3 to TRBJ1-1; D ambiguous. The CDR3 extends over 13 amino acids. V dropped 0 bases and J dropped 5 bases, with 7 bases sitting between them. CDR1 and CDR2 (germline): SGHNT, YENEEA. CDR3: CASSLDGVTEAFF. DNA for the CDR3: TGTGCCAGCAGCTTAGATGGGGTAACTGAAGCTTTCTTT.

The CDR3 nucleotides read TGTGCCAGCAGTGAGGGTCTTTCGGAAAAACTGTTTTTT. It encodes CASSEGLSEKLFF. The chain links TRBV6-1 to TRBJ1-4; D gene unclear. The CDR3 spans 13 residues. The V gene lost 3 bases and the J gene lost 8 bases, with 10 bases spanning the gap. Per germline, CDR1 MNHNS and CDR2 SASEGT.

The chain has TRBV4-1 and TRBJ1-1; D may be TRBD1 (5 bases). This CDR3 has 15 residues. With 4 bases removed from V and 11 bases from J, the gap between germline ends came to 23 bases. Germline V lookup: CDR1 MGHRA, CDR2 YSYEKL. Here the CDR3 reads CASSRHFQDTAFAFF. The CDR3 nucleotides read TGCGCCAGCAGCCGCCACTTTCAGGACACGGCGTTCGCTTTCTTT.

CDR3 nucleotides: TGTGCCAGCAGTCTGGGGACGGCGCTCGAGCAGTACTTC. Translating gives CASSLGTALEQYF. This chain joins TRBV25-1 and TRBJ2-7; D might be TRBD1 or TRBD2, each matching 5 bases. The V and J ends lost 5 bases and 6 bases respectively, with 14 bases between them. The germline V gene encodes CDR1 MGHDK and CDR2 SYGVNS. CDR3 length equals 13 residues.

The chain has TRBV24-1 and TRBJ2-7; 9 positions match TRBD1. The CDR3 has 14 amino acids. Germline CDR1 reads KGHDR; CDR2 reads SFDVKD. Trimming took 1 base from V and 9 from J; bases not matched to a gene: 6. CDR3 region: CATSDLGTGFVQYF. In DNA, the CDR3 is TGTGCCACCAGTGATTTAGGGACAGGGTTCGTGCAGTACTTC.

The V and J genes are TRBV4-2 and TRBJ1-1; 9 bases line up with TRBD1. The junction had 10 bases not matched to a gene; V was cut back by 4 bases and J by 4 bases. This CDR3 is 16 amino acids long. Germline CDR1 reads LGHNA; CDR2 reads YNFKEQ. The DNA for the CDR3 is TGTGCCAGCAGCCGTCCGGGACAGGGTTGGATCACTGAAGCTTTCTTT. Translation gives CASSRPGQGWITEAFF.

V is TRBV5-1 and J is TRBJ1-1; 9 nucleotides agree with TRBD1. After removal of 2 bases from V and 1 base from J, the junction contained 3 bases not matched to a gene. The CDR3 has 15 residues. Germline-derived CDR1 and CDR2 are SGHRS and YFSETQ. CDR3: CASSFRDRANTEAFF. The DNA of the CDR3 is TGCGCCAGCAGCTTCCGGGACAGGGCGAACACTGAAGCTTTCTTT.

V is TRBV5-4 and J is TRBJ2-7, with D perhaps TRBD1 (6 bases). The CDR3 is 13 amino acids. Germline V gene sequence: CDR1 SGHNT, CDR2 YYREEE (reference sequence). V lost 4 bases and J 4 bases, leaving 12 bases between the germline ends. CDR3 sequence: CASSLDRIYEQYF. CDR3 bases: TGTGCCAGCAGCCTAGACAGGATTTACGAGCAGTACTTC.

This chain uses TRBV20-1 with TRBJ1-5; no clear D. V lost 3 bases to trimming and J lost 3 bases, with 15 bases between them. In germline, CDR1 is DFQATT, CDR2 SNEGSKA (reference sequence). This CDR3 spans 15 amino acids. CDR3 in DNA: TGCAGTGCTAGTAAGGGTCAGGCGATCAATCAGCCCCAGCATTTT. Translated: CSASKGQAINQPQHF.

The J gene is TRBJ2-1, the V gene TRBV6-5; D may be TRBD1 (5 bases). CDR1 is MNHEY and CDR2 is SVGAGI in the germline V gene. This CDR3 region has 15 residues. Trimming removed 8 bases from V and 3 bases from J, with 17 bases in between. The chain's CDR3 is CASRLGQGYYNEQFF. The CDR3 coding sequence is TGTGCCAGCCGGCTGGGGCAGGGATACTACAATGAGCAGTTCTTC.

The chain recombines TRBV12-3 or TRBV12-4 with TRBJ1-2, with 9 bases fitting TRBD1. This CDR3 contains 12 residues. J lost 8 bases, V lost 6 bases, and 4 bases had no gene match. CDR3 region: CASSRTGEGYTF. DNA for the CDR3: TGTGCCAGCAGCCGGACAGGGGAAGGCTACACCTTC.

This CDR3 is CASSWDSSTDTQYF. The CDR3 DNA reads as TGTGCCAGCAGCTGGGACAGTAGCACAGATACGCAGTATTTT. This rearrangement joins TRBV5-5 to TRBJ2-3; 7 positions match TRBD1. Unmatched junction bases numbered 1, after V lost 3 bases and J lost 0 bases. Germline loops: CDR1 SGHKS, CDR2 YYEKEE (reference sequence). The CDR3 has 14 residues.

The J gene is TRBJ1-2, the V gene TRBV11-2; D is ambiguous. Germline loops: CDR1 SGHAT, CDR2 FQNNGV. The CDR3 covers 13 residues. V lost 2 bases, J lost 3 bases, and 7 bases lay in between. DNA for the CDR3: TGTGCCAGCAGCTTATCAGAAGACTATGGCTACACCTTC. Protein product: CASSLSEDYGYTF.

The V gene is TRBV15, the J gene TRBJ1-1; D is uncertain. V was trimmed by 0 bases and J by 8 bases, leaving 10 bases between them. CDR3 length equals 13 residues. Germline values: CDR1 LNHNV, CDR2 YYDKDF (reference sequence). In nucleotides, the CDR3 is TGTGCCACCAGCAGAGATATCGCAACGGAAGCTTTCTTT. Translated: CATSRDIATEAFF.

In DNA, the CDR3 is TGTGCCAGTACCTCAACTAGCGGGGGCCCTAACTACAATGAGCAGTTCTTC. Amino acid sequence: CASTSTSGGPNYNEQFF. This chain links TRBV19 with TRBJ2-1; 11 bases map to TRBD2. J lost 3 bases, V lost 7 bases, and 11 bases had no gene match. The germline CDR1 and CDR2 sequences are LNHDA and SQIVND (reference sequence). The CDR3 sequence is 17 residues long.

DNA for the CDR3: TGCGCCAGCAGCCAACCCACCAGACAGTCCTATGGCTACACCTTC. Protein: CASSQPTRQSYGYTF. The chain employs TRBV4-1 and TRBJ1-2, with D possibly matching TRBD1 (5 bases). The germline V gene encodes CDR1 MGHRA and CDR2 YSYEKL. The ends were cut back, 2 bases at V and 4 bases at J, with 14 bases in the middle. The CDR3 contains 15 residues.